This T cell receptor beta chain was identified in a study of cytomegalovirus exposure and HLA in healthy donors. General study results and limits: Common viral pathogens seemed to be connected with several of the most significant clusters, according to a later analysis. According to an earlier analysis, most TCR beta V segments yielded productive rearrangements about 87% or about 30% of the time. Analysis performed later found 16,951 TCR beta sequences associated with HLA alleles at 0.05 false discovery rate. Some TCR beta chains (approximately 180 of them) were listed as cytomegalovirus-associated.

Primers included in the PCR were 60 Vbeta and 13 Jbeta primers. The method was immunoSEQ multiplex PCR; TCRdb's version includes in-frame clones alone and lacks a portion of them. The sample lists about 180,000 clones, roughly 77% occurring once. As to this clone: The antigen is unknown.

V lost 1 base and J lost 4, with 16 bases in between. The CDR3 covers 16 residues. Germline V lookup: CDR1 SNHLY, CDR2 FYNNEI. The gene calls are TRBV2 and TRBJ1-1, with D uncertain. Sequences were obtained from PBMCs. The clonotype originates from a woman in her 30s in good health and CMV-seronegative. CDR3 bases: TGTGCCAGCAGTGAAGGGGGAGTGGGTCGGGTCACTGAAGCTTTCTTT. Its translation: CASSEGGVGRVTEAFF.